The 7 T cell receptor beta chains reported below all come from one sample, sequenced in a study of OX40 agonist ivuxolimab in advanced cancers. The library was prepared using the immunoSEQ multiplex PCR assay. TCRdb took this table from immuneACCESS and kept in-frame rearrangements with V and J called. Such tables lack part of the clones; where checked against another copy, unresolved V genes explain under half of the gap, and the rest is unexplained. Recorded for this sample are fewer than 40,000 clones; roughly 80% of them occurred a single time. The top ten clones comprise under 15% of the sample. The sample consisted of CD4+ or CD8+ T cells sorted from blood, taken in a trial of the OX40 agonist ivuxolimab. These receptors were taken from an adult with an advanced solid tumor such as melanoma, head and neck, liver or kidney cancer.

This chain uses TRBV7-8 with TRBJ2-7; 7 nucleotides agree with TRBD1. Germline lookup yields CDR1 SGHVS and CDR2 FQNEAQ. J was trimmed by 1 base and V by 5 bases; bases with no gene match: 5. The CDR3 spans 14 residues. The CDR3 reads CASSRRDSSYEQYF. CDR3 nucleotide sequence: TGTGCCAGCAGCCGCCGGGACAGTTCCTACGAGCAGTACTTC.

The chain joins TRBV11-1 to TRBJ2-5; D remains ambiguous. The V end lost 3 bases, the J end lost 0 bases, and 8 bases lay between the germline ends. The CDR3 spans 14 residues. Germline lookup yields CDR1 SGHAT and CDR2 FQDESV (reference sequence). This CDR3 reads CASSFQDYQETQYF. The DNA of the CDR3 is TGTGCCAGCAGCTTCCAAGACTACCAAGAGACCCAGTACTTC.

This clone was found once. The J gene is TRBJ2-7, the V gene TRBV30; 8 nucleotides match TRBD1. The length of the CDR3 is 14 residues. Germline V gene data show CDR1 as GTSNPN and CDR2 as SVGIG (reference sequence). V trimming: 3 bases; J trimming: 2 bases; junction bases outside the gene matches: 6. DNA of the CDR3: TGTGCCTGGAGACGACAGGGGTTAACCTACGAGCAGTACTTC. Translation: CAWRRQGLTYEQYF.

The chain couples TRBV6-5 to TRBJ1-2; no clear D gene. Trimming removed 10 bases from V and 6 bases from J, with 15 bases in between. Per germline, CDR1 MNHEY and CDR2 SVGAGI. This CDR3 is 12 amino acids long. The CDR3 nucleotides are TGTGCCACCCACAGAGGAGCAAATGGCTACACCTTC. Translating gives CATHRGANGYTF.

CDR3 residues: CATQSSGRGGELFF. CDR3 DNA: TGCGCCACCCAGTCTAGCGGGAGAGGCGGGGAGCTGTTTTTT. The gene calls are TRBV10-1 and TRBJ2-2; TRBD2 agrees at 10 bases. V shed 10 bases and J 7 bases; nucleotides not matched to a gene: 9. This CDR3 has 14 amino acids. Germline V gene data show CDR1 as WNHNN and CDR2 as SYGVQD (reference sequence).

V usage is TRBV4-1 and J usage is TRBJ2-7; 11 positions agree with TRBD2. The CDR3 totals 17 residues. Germline CDR1 MGHRA, CDR2 YSYEKL. Trimming took 1 base from V and 1 from J; bases not matched to a gene: 6. The CDR3 is CASSQGRLAGNSYEQYF. The CDR3 region has the DNA TGCGCCAGCAGCCAAGGTCGACTAGCGGGGAATTCCTACGAGCAGTACTTC.

This clone came up a few times. The V and J genes are TRBV4-1 and TRBJ1-1; 8 nucleotides agree with TRBD1. The junction had 8 bases not matched to a gene; V was cut back by 3 bases and J by 8 bases. This CDR3 region has 14 residues. Germline CDR1 and CDR2: MGHRA and YSYEKL. The CDR3 nucleotides read TGCGCCAGCAGCCACCTGACAGGGGAAAGGGAAGCTTTCTTT. Protein product: CASSHLTGEREAFF.